The 23 T cell receptor beta chains given below trace back to one sample, sequenced in a study of blood T cell repertoires in COVID-19. TCRdb's table, derived via immunoSEQ multiplex PCR, lists solely in-frame clones and lacks some. The table records around 19,000 clones, 80% to 95% of them present only once. The sequenced sample consisted of peripheral blood. The receptors stem from a man between 65 and 85 years old with active COVID-19.

This sequence joins TRBV28 and TRBJ1-2; tentatively, D is TRBD1 (5 bases). The CDR3 runs 15 residues. V was cut by 3 bases and J by 4 bases, with 15 bases left in between. Germline loops: CDR1 MDHEN, CDR2 SYDVKM. CDR3 nucleotide sequence: TGTGCCAGCAGTTTCAGCTCAGGGTATACCTATGGCTACACCTTC. Its translation: CASSFSSGYTYGYTF.

V is TRBV19 and J is TRBJ1-5; no clear D gene. Germline CDR1 is LNHDA and CDR2 is SQIVND (reference sequence). The CDR3 length is 14 residues. The V gene lost 0 bases and the J gene lost 3 bases, with 6 bases spanning the gap. CDR3 DNA sequence: TGTGCCAGTAGTATAGAGGCCTCCAATCAGCCCCAGCATTTT. Its protein product is CASSIEASNQPQHF.

V usage is TRBV29-1 and J usage is TRBJ1-2, with 7 bases aligning to TRBD1. With 0 bases clipped from V and 4 bases from J, the junction kept 5 bases outside the gene matches. This CDR3 has 14 amino acids. Germline V gene data show CDR1 as SQVTM and CDR2 as ANQGSEA. CDR3 sequence reads: CSVEDVRGFYGYTF. The DNA for the CDR3 is TGCAGCGTTGAAGATGTCAGGGGGTTCTATGGCTACACCTTC.

The V call is TRBV24-1, the J call TRBJ1-2; 8 bases match TRBD1. CDR1 and CDR2 from the germline V gene are KGHDR and SFDVKD. V gave up 3 bases and J gave up 4 bases; unmatched junction bases: 3. This CDR3 is built from 14 residues. CDR3 region: CATSDPDRAYGYTF. In DNA form, the CDR3 reads TGTGCCACCAGTGATCCGGACAGGGCCTATGGCTACACCTTC.

V is TRBV10-1 and J is TRBJ1-2, with D unclear. CDR3 length equals 13 residues. CDR1 WNHNN and CDR2 SYGVQD come from the germline V gene (reference sequence). Trimming removed 5 bases from V and 0 bases from J, with 7 bases in between. Here the CDR3 reads CASSPGTNYGYTF. DNA of the CDR3: TGCGCCAGCAGTCCCGGTACTAACTATGGCTACACCTTC.

The rearrangement uses TRBV28 and TRBJ2-2; maybe TRBD2 (6 bases). The CDR3 spans 18 residues. V lost 6 bases and J lost 6, with 26 bases in between. CDR1 is MDHEN, CDR2 SYDVKM, per germline. The CDR3 sequence is CASSPSFRDSHTAGELFF. CDR3 nucleotides: TGTGCCAGCAGCCCATCTTTCCGGGACTCCCACACAGCCGGGGAGCTGTTTTTT.

This clone was detected once. The CDR3 bases are TGTGCCATCAGTGGGGGCGGCTATACGCAGTATTTT. Translated, it gives CAISGGGYTQYF. V gene TRBV10-3 combines with J gene TRBJ2-3; perhaps TRBD1 as D (5 bases). Trimming removed 4 bases at V and 7 bases at J, with 9 bases between. The CDR3 length is 12 residues. Germline V gene data show CDR1 as ENHRY and CDR2 as SYGVKD.

The chain has TRBV18 and TRBJ2-7, with TRBD1 identical over 9 bases. This CDR3 is built from 14 residues. Germline CDR1 and CDR2: KGHSH and LQKENI. V lost 5 bases, J lost 7 bases, and 9 bases stayed unmatched. For the CDR3, the DNA is TGTGCCAGCTCAAAGGGGGGACAGGGCCGAGAGCAGTACTTC. It yields the protein CASSKGGQGREQYF.

The V and J genes are TRBV11-2 and TRBJ2-5, with 9 positions matching TRBD1. With 2 bases clipped from V and 5 bases from J, the junction kept 3 bases outside the gene matches. The CDR3 runs to 14 residues. Germline assignment: CDR1 SGHAT and CDR2 FQNNGV. The DNA of the CDR3 is TGTGCCAGCAGCTTAAACAGGGGGCAGGAGACCCAGTACTTC. Residues: CASSLNRGQETQYF.

This clone was recorded only once. This sequence joins TRBV3-1 (or the pseudogene TRBV3-2) and TRBJ2-4, with D perhaps TRBD2 (5 bases). The V gene lost 1 base and the J gene lost 8 bases, with 9 bases spanning the gap. The germline V gene encodes CDR1 LGHDT and CDR2 YNNKEL (reference sequence). CDR3 length: 13 residues. The CDR3 loop reads CASSQGGPDIQYF. CDR3 nucleotides: TGTGCCAGCAGCCAAGGCGGGCCGGACATTCAGTACTTC.

V gene TRBV4-2 combines with J gene TRBJ2-2; 11 bases are a match to TRBD2. The CDR3 consists of 16 residues. V trimming: 3 bases; J trimming: 3 bases; junction bases outside the gene matches: 3. CDR1 is LGHNA and CDR2 is YNFKEQ in the germline V gene. This CDR3 reads CASSQGTSGDTGELFF. In DNA, the CDR3 is TGTGCCAGCAGCCAGGGGACTAGCGGTGACACCGGGGAGCTGTTTTTT.

Only one count was recorded for this clone. V gene TRBV30 combines with J gene TRBJ1-6, with 8 bases that match TRBD1. J gave up 5 bases and V 0 bases, and 9 bases lay outside the gene matches. Germline V gene data show CDR1 as GTSNPN and CDR2 as SVGIG (reference sequence). This CDR3 has 17 amino acids. The chain's CDR3 is CAWSVPTGGQDNSPLHF. CDR3 coding DNA: TGTGCCTGGAGTGTACCAACAGGGGGGCAGGATAATTCACCCCTCCACTTT. Supplemented by reference TRBV30 and TRBJ1-6, the full variable domain reads SQTIHQWPATLVQPVGSPLSLECTVEGTSNPNLYWYRQAAGRGLQLLFYSVGIGQISSEVPQNLSASRPQDRQFILSSKKLLLSDSGFYLCAWSVPTGGQDNSPLHFGNGTRLTVT.

This clone was recorded once. The chain couples TRBV29-1 to TRBJ2-7; 10 positions match TRBD1. Germline values: CDR1 SQVTM, CDR2 ANQGSEA. This CDR3 spans 14 amino acids. The V segment lost 5 bases and the J segment 6 bases; nucleotides outside the gene matches: 10. As DNA, the CDR3 is TGCAGCGTTAGTGGGACAGGGGCGGGAAGCGAGCAGTACTTC. Residues: CSVSGTGAGSEQYF.

The chain uses TRBV7-2 and TRBJ2-3, with D possibly being TRBD2 (6 bases). The CDR3 totals 14 residues. The ends were cut back, 3 bases at V and 6 bases at J, with 13 bases in the middle. CDR1 is SGHTA and CDR2 is FQGNSA in the germline V gene. The DNA for the CDR3 is TGTGCCAGCAGCTTCGGCGGGATGGGGGATACGCAGTATTTT. Its translation is CASSFGGMGDTQYF.

In this sample, this clone turned up a few times. The J gene is TRBJ2-1, the V gene TRBV5-5; D may be TRBD2 (6 bases). Between the trimmed V and J ends, which lost 1 base and 3 bases, there was a span of 8 bases. Germline V gene data show CDR1 as SGHKS and CDR2 as YYEKEE (reference sequence). CDR3 size: 14 residues. The CDR3 region is CASSLRRDYNEQFF. The CDR3 DNA follows: TGTGCCAGCAGCTTGAGGCGGGACTACAATGAGCAGTTCTTC.

The gene calls are TRBV5-1 and TRBJ1-1; 9 nucleotides match TRBD1. The length of the CDR3 is 14 residues. The germline gives CDR1 SGHRS, CDR2 YFSETQ. V gave up 3 bases and J gave up 4 bases; unmatched junction bases: 4. The CDR3 is CASSSTTGGTEAFF. The CDR3 DNA reads as TGCGCCAGCAGCTCAACGACAGGGGGCACTGAAGCTTTCTTT.

The chain employs TRBV28 and TRBJ2-3; D may be TRBD2 (6 bases). CDR1 is MDHEN, CDR2 SYDVKM, per germline. Trimming shortened V by 1 base and J by 0 bases, and 11 bases separated the two germline ends. The CDR3 runs 16 residues. The CDR3 loop reads CASSLSWGTSTDTQYF. The CDR3 DNA is TGTGCCAGCAGTTTATCGTGGGGGACTAGCACAGATACGCAGTATTTT. Looking up the rest from reference TRBV28 and TRBJ2-3 gives the full variable domain: DVKVTQSSRYLVKRTGEKVFLECVQDMDHENMFWYRQDPGLGLRLIYFSYDVKMKEKGDIPEGYSVSREKKERFSLILESASTNQTSMYLCASSLSWGTSTDTQYFGPGTRLTVL.

The sample holds one count of this clone. The gene calls are TRBV10-3 and TRBJ2-6; tentatively, D is TRBD2 (6 bases). The CDR3 has 17 residues. Trimming took off 4 bases at V and 4 bases at J, with 17 bases between the two ends. Per the germline V gene, CDR1 is ENHRY and CDR2 is SYGVKD. CDR3 region: CAISGGTPILGANVLTF. The CDR3 region has the DNA TGTGCCATCAGTGGTGGGACTCCAATTCTGGGGGCCAACGTCCTGACTTTC.

This sequence joins TRBV5-1 and TRBJ2-5; TRBD1 agrees at 9 bases. CDR1 SGHRS and CDR2 YFSETQ come from the germline V gene. The length of the CDR3 is 15 residues. J gave up 5 bases and V 6 bases, and 11 bases lay outside the gene matches. The CDR3 loop reads CASTLRDRAEETQYF. The CDR3 nucleotides read TGCGCCAGCACCCTACGGGACAGGGCCGAGGAGACCCAGTACTTC.

The chain joins TRBV4-2 to TRBJ2-6; D not resolved. Per germline, CDR1 LGHNA and CDR2 YNFKEQ. This CDR3 region has 17 residues. V was clipped by 7 bases and J by 0 bases, with 16 bases between them. CDR3 protein: CASTASANPSGANVLTF. CDR3 DNA: TGTGCCAGCACCGCGAGCGCGAACCCCTCTGGGGCCAACGTCCTGACTTTC.

The gene calls are TRBV21-1 and TRBJ1-1; the DNA was not used to check the table's D call, TRBD1. TRBV21-1 is flagged as a pseudogene. CDR3 length equals 10 residues. The CDR3 loop reads CASQGIEAFF. The CDR3 nucleotides are TGTGCCTCGCAGGGTATTGAAGCTTTCTTT.

The chain joins TRBV29-1 to TRBJ1-1, with 7 positions matching TRBD1. This CDR3 is 13 amino acids long. V was clipped by 4 bases and J by 2 bases; unmatched bases: 4. Germline CDR1 reads SQVTM; CDR2 reads ANQGSEA. CDR3 in DNA: TGCAGCGTTGCCGCAGGGGGTAACACTGAAGCTTTCTTT. As protein: CSVAAGGNTEAFF.

The gene calls are TRBV4-3 and TRBJ2-2, with a possible D match to TRBD2 (6 bases). V was clipped by 4 bases and J by 8 bases, with 8 bases between them. The CDR3 has 12 residues. Germline CDR1 is LGHNA and CDR2 is YSLEER. The CDR3 protein is CASSPGGGELFF. The CDR3 DNA follows: TGCGCCAGCAGCCCCGGGGGAGGGGAGCTGTTTTTT.